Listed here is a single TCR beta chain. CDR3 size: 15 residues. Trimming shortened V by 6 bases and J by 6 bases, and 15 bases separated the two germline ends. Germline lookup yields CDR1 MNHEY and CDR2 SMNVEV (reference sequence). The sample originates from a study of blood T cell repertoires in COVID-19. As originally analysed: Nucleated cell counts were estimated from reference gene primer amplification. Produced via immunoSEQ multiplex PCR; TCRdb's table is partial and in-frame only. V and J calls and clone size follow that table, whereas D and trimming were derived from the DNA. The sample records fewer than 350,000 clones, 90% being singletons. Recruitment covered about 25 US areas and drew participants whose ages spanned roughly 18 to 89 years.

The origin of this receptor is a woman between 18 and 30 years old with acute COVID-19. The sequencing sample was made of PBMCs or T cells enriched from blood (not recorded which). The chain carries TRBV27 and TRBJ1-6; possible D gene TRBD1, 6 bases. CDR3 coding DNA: TGTGCCAGCAGCGAAGGACAGATCCGTAATTCACCCCTCCACTTT. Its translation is CASSEGQIRNSPLHF.